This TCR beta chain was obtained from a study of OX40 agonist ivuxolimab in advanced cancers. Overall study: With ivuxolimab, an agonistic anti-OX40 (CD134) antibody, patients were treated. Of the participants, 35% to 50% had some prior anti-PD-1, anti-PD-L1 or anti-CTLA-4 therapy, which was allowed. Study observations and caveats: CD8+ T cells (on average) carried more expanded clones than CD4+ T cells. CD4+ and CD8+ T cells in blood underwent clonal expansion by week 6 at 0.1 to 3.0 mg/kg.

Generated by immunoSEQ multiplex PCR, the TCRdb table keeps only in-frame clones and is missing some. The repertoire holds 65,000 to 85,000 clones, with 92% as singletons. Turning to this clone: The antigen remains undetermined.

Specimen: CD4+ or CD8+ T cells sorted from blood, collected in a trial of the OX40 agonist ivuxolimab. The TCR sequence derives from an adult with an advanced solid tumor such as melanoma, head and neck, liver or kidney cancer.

CDR3 bases: TGTGCCAGCAGCTTAGGGGGGGGCACTGAAGCTTTCTTT. It specifies CASSLGGGTEAFF. The rearrangement links TRBV13 to TRBJ1-1; maybe TRBD1 (5 bases). The CDR3 consists of 13 residues. Germline loops: CDR1 PRHDT, CDR2 FYEKMQ (reference sequence). Deletions cut 0 bases from V and 4 bases from J, with 6 bases between.